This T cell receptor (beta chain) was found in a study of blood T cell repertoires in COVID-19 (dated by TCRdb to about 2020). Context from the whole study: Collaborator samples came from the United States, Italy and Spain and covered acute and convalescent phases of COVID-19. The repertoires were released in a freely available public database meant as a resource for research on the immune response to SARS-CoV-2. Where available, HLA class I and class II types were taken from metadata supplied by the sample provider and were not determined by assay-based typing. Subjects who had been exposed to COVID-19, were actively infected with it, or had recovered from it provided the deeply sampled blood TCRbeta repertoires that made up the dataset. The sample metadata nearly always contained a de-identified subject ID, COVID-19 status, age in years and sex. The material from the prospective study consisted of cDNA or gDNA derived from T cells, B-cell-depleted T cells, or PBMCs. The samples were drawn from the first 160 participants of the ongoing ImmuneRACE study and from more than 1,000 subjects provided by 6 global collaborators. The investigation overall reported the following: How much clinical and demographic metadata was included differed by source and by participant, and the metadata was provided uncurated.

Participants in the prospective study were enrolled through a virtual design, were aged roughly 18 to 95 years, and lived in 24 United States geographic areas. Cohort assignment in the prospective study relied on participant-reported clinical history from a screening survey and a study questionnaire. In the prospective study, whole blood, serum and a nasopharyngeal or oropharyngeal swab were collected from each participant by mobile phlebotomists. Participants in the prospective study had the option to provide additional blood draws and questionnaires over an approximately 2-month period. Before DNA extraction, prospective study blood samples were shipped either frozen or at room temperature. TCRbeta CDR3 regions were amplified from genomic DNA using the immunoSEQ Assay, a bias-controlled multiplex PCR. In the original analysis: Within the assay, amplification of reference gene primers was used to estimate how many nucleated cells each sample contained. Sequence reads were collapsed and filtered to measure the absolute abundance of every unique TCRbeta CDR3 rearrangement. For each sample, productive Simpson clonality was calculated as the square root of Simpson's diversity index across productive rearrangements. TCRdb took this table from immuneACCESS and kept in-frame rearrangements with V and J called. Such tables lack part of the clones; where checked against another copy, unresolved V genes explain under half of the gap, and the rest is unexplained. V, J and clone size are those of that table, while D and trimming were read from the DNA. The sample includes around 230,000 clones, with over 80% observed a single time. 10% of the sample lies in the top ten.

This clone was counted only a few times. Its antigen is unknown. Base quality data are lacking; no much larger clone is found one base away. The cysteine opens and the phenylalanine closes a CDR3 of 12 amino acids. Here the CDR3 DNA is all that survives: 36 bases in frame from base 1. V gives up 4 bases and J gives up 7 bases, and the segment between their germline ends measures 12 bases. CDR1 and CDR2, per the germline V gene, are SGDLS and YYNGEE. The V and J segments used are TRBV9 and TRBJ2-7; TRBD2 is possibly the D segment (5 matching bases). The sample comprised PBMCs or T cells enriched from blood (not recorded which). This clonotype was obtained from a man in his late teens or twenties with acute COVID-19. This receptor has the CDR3 CASSSGPGEQYF. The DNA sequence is TGTGCCAGCAGCTCGGGTCCGGGGGAGCAGTACTTC.